This entry describes one TCR beta chain. This sample was included in a study of T cells in Graves' hyperthyroidism and ophthalmopathy. Diagnoses rested on clinical symptoms, serum thyroxine and TRAb, thyroid ultrasound and orbital computed tomography. V was clipped by 5 bases and J by 2 bases; unmatched bases: 8. The CDR3 length is 15 residues. Germline CDR1 reads SNHLY; CDR2 reads FYNNEI. Authors of the study amplified TCR beta CDR3 regions from RNA transcripts. Initially, a first-round RT-PCR of the TCR CDR3 employed the HTBI primer set. Using its own MiXCR run on the multiplex PCR reads, TCRdb lists one record per CDR3 protein. Here the sample spans 250,000 or so distinct CDR3 sequences, about 16% being singletons.

The chain joins TRBV2 to TRBJ2-5; 7 positions agree with TRBD1. The sample consisted of blood. The TCR originated in a woman between 45 and 65 years old with Graves' hyperthyroidism that later progressed to Graves' ophthalmopathy. CDR3 protein: CASSLYGTVQETQYF. The CDR3 coding sequence is TGTGCCAGCAGTTTATATGGGACAGTACAAGAGACCCAGTACTTC.